This T cell receptor (beta chain) was captured in a study of T cells expressing NK-cell markers. Study in general: Sorted CD3+CD56-NKG2C+, CD3+CD56+NKG2C+ and CD3+CD56+NKG2C- T cells supplied the TCR beta repertoires. Study-level points and caveats: Uncertainty persisted over the HCMV specificity of expanded NKG2C+ T cell clones. CD8+ T cells in more than five donors included dominant NKG2C+ clonotypes at roughly 1.0-8%.

Germline V gene lookup returns CDR1 SGHVS and CDR2 FQNEAQ. The CDR3 spans 14 residues. In generating TCR beta cDNA, 5'RACE template switching with UMIs was used. TCRdb reanalyzed the 5' RACE reads and collapses them to one entry per CDR3 protein, without DNA. There are over 100,000 distinct CDR3 sequences in the sample, with around 20% held by the top ten. Turning to this clonotype: The antigen remains unidentified.

The chain employs TRBV7-8 and TRBJ2-7; TCRdb gives TRBD1 as the D gene, but with no DNA this cannot be confirmed. The receptor was derived from a woman aged 18-70 years in good health. The sample consisted of blood T cells: a sorted CD56 or NKG2C T cell subset, CD4+ or CD8+ T cells, or bulk PBMC T cells (not recorded which). The CDR3: CASSTGTDSYEQYF. Combining the CDR3 with reference TRBV7-8 and TRBJ2-7 gives the whole variable domain GAGVSQSPRYKVAKRGQDVALRCDPISGHVSLFWYQQALGQGPEFLTYFQNEAQLDKSGLPSDRFFAERPEGSVSTLKIQRTQQEDSAVYLCASSTGTDSYEQYFGPGTRLTVT.